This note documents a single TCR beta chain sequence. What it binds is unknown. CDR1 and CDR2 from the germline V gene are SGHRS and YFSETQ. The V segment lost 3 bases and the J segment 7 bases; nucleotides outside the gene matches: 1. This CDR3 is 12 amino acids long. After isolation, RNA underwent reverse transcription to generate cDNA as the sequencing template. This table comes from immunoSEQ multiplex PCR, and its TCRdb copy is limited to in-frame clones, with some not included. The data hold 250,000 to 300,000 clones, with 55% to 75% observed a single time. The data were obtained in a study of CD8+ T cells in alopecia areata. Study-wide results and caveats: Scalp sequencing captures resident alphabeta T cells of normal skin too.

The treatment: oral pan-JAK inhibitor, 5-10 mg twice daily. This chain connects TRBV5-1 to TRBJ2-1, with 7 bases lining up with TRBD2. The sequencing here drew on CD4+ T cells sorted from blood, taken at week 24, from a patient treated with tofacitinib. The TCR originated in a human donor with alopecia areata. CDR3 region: CASSYGGNEQFF. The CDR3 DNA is TGCGCCAGCAGCTACGGGGGGAATGAGCAGTTCTTC.